This T cell receptor (beta chain) was identified during a study of CD8+CD57+ T cells in acquired aplastic anemia. The wider study: Mean DNA quantity obtained from sorted CD4+ and CD8+ cells was about 3 ug.

V was clipped by 4 bases and J by 1 base, with 13 bases between them. CDR1 is SEHNR, CDR2 FQNEAQ, per germline (reference sequence). The CDR3 spans 15 residues. TCR beta VDJ combinations and CDR3 sequences were profiled from genomic DNA. TCRdb itself ran the reads through MiXCR, one entry per CDR3 protein. The data show some 280,000 distinct CDR3 sequences, approximately 57% seen once. The clonotype comes from a human donor with severe aplastic anemia or a healthy control (not recorded which). The sequencing sample was made of sorted CD4+, CD8+, or CD8+CD57+ T cells (not recorded which) from PBMCs. The chain employs TRBV7-9 and TRBJ2-5, with a tentative D call TRBD1 (5 bases). The CDR3 coding sequence is TGTGCCAGCAGCTACGCGATGGGGCTCCAAGAGACCCAGTACTTC. Translated, it gives CASSYAMGLQETQYF.